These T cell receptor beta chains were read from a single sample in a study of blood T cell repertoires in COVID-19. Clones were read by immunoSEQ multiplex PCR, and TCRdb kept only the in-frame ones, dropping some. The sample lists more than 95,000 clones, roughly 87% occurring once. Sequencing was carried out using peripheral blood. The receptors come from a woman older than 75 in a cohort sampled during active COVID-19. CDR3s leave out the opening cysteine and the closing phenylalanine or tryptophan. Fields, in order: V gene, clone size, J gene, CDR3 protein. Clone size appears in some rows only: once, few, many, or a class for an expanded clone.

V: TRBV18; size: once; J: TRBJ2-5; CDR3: ASSPNQRGLQETQY
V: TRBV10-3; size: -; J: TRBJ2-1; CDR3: AISDRDEQF
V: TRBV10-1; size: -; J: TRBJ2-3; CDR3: ASSEQLLSDTQY
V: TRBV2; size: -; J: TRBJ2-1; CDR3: ASSPGREEQF
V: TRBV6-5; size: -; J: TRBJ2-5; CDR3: ASSYGSGSETQY
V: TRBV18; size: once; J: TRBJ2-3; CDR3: ASSPTIGGFGTDTQY
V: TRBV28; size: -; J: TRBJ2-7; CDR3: ASSLQGSSYEQY
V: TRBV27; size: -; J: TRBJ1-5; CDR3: ASSLFGQGGSNQPQH
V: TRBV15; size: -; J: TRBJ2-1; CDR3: ATSRALGAGGYNEQF
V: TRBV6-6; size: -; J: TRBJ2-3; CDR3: ASSYGRASDTQY
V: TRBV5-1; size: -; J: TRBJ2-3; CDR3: ASGHRGLEGDTQY
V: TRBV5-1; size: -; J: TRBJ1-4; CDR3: ASSLGQGSEKLF
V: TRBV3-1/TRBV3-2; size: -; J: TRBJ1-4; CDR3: ASSRAGNEKLF
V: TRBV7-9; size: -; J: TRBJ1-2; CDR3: ASSLADRANGYT
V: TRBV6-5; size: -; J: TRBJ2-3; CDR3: ASMTLGGGRDTQY
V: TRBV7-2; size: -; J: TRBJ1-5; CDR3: ASSLGGTGTLPQH
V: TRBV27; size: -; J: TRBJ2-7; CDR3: AIRAQGVSSYEQY
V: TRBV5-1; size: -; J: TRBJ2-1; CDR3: ASGSPLGDEQF
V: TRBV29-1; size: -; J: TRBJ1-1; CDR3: SVPGWQSEAF
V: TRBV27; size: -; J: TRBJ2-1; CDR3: ASSFKRRTGVNEQF